One and the same sample provided the 9 T cell receptor beta chains below, sequenced in a study of blood T cells in healthy people across ages. The authors ran a second PCR of 7 to 11 cycles using a sample-barcoded 5' primer and a J-beta primer mix. TCRdb independently ran MiXCR on the 5' RACE reads; one entry per CDR3 protein. This sample has about a million distinct CDR3 sequences, with 45% to 60% found just once. Sequenced sample: blood. These receptors were collected from a woman aged 55 to 70 in good health.

The rearrangement uses TRBV7-2 and TRBJ2-5, with 8 bases matching TRBD2. The J segment lost 5 bases and the V segment lost 2 bases, leaving 16 bases of the junction unmatched. This CDR3 comprises 18 residues. The germline V gene has CDR1 SGHTA and CDR2 FQGNSA. CDR3 in DNA: TGTGCCAGCAGCTTAAGTCCAGGGGTGGAGACTAGCGCCGAGACCCAGTACTTC. It yields the protein CASSLSPGVETSAETQYF.

The chain links TRBV19 to TRBJ2-1; TRBD1 agrees at 7 bases. The CDR3 has 15 residues. Germline CDR1 LNHDA, CDR2 SQIVND (reference sequence). Trimming at V came to 5 bases and at J to 6 bases, leaving 10 bases not matched to a gene. The CDR3 region is CASSPRMTGSNEQFF. The CDR3, as DNA: TGTGCCAGTAGTCCGCGAATGACAGGGTCCAATGAGCAGTTCTTC.

This chain uses TRBV25-1 with TRBJ2-5; 11 bases align to TRBD1. The J call could be wrong; TRBJ2-7 is a better fit for the DNA end. Per the germline V gene, CDR1 is MGHDK and CDR2 is SYGVNS. This CDR3 contains 12 residues. This chain's CDR3 is CATGTGGNEQYF. CDR3 bases: TGTGCCACCGGGACAGGGGGAAACGAGCAGTACTTC.

The CDR3 sequence: CSALREETQYF. CDR3 DNA: TGCAGTGCACTCCGGGAGGAGACCCAGTACTTC. The chain couples TRBV20-1 to TRBJ2-5; TRBD2 might be the D (6 bases). Germline V CDR1 and CDR2: DFQATT, SNEGSKA (reference sequence). CDR3 length: 11 residues. With 6 bases removed from V and 5 bases from J, the gap between germline ends came to 10 bases.

This chain uses TRBV6-5 with TRBJ1-5; 8 bases match TRBD1. The V segment lost 4 bases and the J segment 7 bases; nucleotides outside the gene matches: 9. The CDR3 contains 15 residues. Germline loops: CDR1 MNHEY, CDR2 SVGAGI. The CDR3 loop reads CASSSTGQGKQPQHF. The CDR3 bases are TGTGCCAGCAGTTCTACCGGACAGGGAAAACAGCCCCAGCATTTT.

This chain links TRBV20-1 with TRBJ2-1, with a possible D match to TRBD1 (6 bases). The CDR3 loop spans 15 amino acids. Germline V CDR1 and CDR2: DFQATT, SNEGSKA (reference sequence). Trimming took 6 bases from V and 5 from J, leaving 20 bases between them. CDR3 sequence (DNA): TGCAGTGCCCACCCCGCAGGGGACCCAGACAATGAGCAGTTCTTC. Residues: CSAHPAGDPDNEQFF.

The chain uses TRBV7-9 and TRBJ2-5; possible D gene TRBD2, 6 bases. TRBJ2-7 matches the DNA end more closely, so the J call is doubtful. The CDR3 loop spans 13 amino acids. CDR1 SEHNR and CDR2 FQNEAQ come from the germline V gene (reference sequence). The DNA of the CDR3 is TGTGCCAGCAGCTTAGAGGCGGGGCTCGAGCAGTACTTC. Amino acid sequence: CASSLEAGLEQYF.

The chain links TRBV19 to TRBJ2-3; D perhaps matches TRBD2 (5 bases). The CDR3 has 16 amino acids. Trimming took 5 bases from V and 2 from J, leaving 17 bases between them. Germline-derived CDR1 and CDR2 are LNHDA and SQIVND (reference sequence). CDR3 DNA: TGTGCCAGTAGTCGGAAATCGGGATACTCCACAGATACGCAGTATTTT. It specifies CASSRKSGYSTDTQYF.

The chain employs TRBV29-1 and TRBJ2-5; D unresolved. V lost 1 base and J lost 1, with 7 bases in between. The V gene's germline CDR1 is SQVTM and CDR2 ANQGSEA. The CDR3 loop spans 13 amino acids. The chain's CDR3 is CSVEGSRQETQYF. The DNA of the CDR3 is TGCAGCGTTGAAGGGAGTCGCCAAGAGACCCAGTACTTC.